The clone carrying this T cell receptor (beta chain) was recorded many times. Its antigen remains unidentified. Researchers prepared the TCRbeta library using unique molecular identifiers, the study reports. TCRdb re-analysed the PCR reads in MiXCR, keeping a single row per CDR3 protein. Of around 190,000 distinct CDR3 sequences listed, 5.5% to 7% were seen once; the top ten hold about 5.5%. This record comes from a study of T-cell reconstitution after alpha-beta-depleted transplantation in children. Overall study results and limits: T-cell numbers and diversity, one year after transplant, stemmed largely from T cells that were newly produced.

CDR1 is SGHKS, CDR2 YYEKEE, per germline (reference sequence). V was pared by 6 bases and J by 2 bases, with 7 bases of the junction left unmatched. The CDR3 totals 14 residues. The sequencing here drew on PBMCs, taken before TCRalphabeta/CD19-depleted stem cell transplant. V is TRBV5-5 and J is TRBJ2-7; 8 nucleotides match TRBD2. This sequence was found in a boy aged 2 to 10 with acute lymphoblastic leukemia, due to receive a stem cell transplant. The CDR3, as DNA: TGTGCCAGCACATCGGGGGGGCTAACCTACGAGCAGTACTTC. Protein: CASTSGGLTYEQYF. The full variable domain, with the rest looked up from reference TRBV5-5 and TRBJ2-7, is DAGVTQSPTHLIKTRGQQVTLRCSPISGHKSVSWYQQVLGQGPQFIFQYYEKEERGRGNFPDRFSARQFPNYSSELNVNALLLGDSALYLCASTSGGLTYEQYFGPGTRLTVT.